This T cell receptor beta chain was observed in a study of blood T cell repertoires in COVID-19. Across the whole study: From T cells, B-cell-depleted T cells, or PBMCs came the material, which was cDNA or gDNA.

Clones were read by immunoSEQ multiplex PCR, and TCRdb kept only the in-frame ones, dropping some. The table includes 150,000 to 200,000 clones, roughly 87% detected once. Those enrolled, adults aged roughly 18 to 89 years, came from around 24 US areas. Before being deemed recovered, Cohort 3 donors had two negative PCRs, clearance, or symptom resolution. Between the trimmed V and J ends, which lost 0 bases and 7 bases, there was a span of 12 bases. The CDR3 loop spans 14 amino acids. Germline V CDR1 and CDR2: SGHTA, FQGNSA. This sequence was found in a woman in her 30s who had recovered from COVID-19. The rearrangement links TRBV7-2 to TRBJ1-2; D may be TRBD1 (6 bases). Sample: PBMCs or T cells enriched from blood (not recorded which). The CDR3 region has the DNA TGTGCCAGCAGCTTAGCGTTGGGGGGGCCTGGCTACACCTTC. Translated, it gives CASSLALGGPGYTF.